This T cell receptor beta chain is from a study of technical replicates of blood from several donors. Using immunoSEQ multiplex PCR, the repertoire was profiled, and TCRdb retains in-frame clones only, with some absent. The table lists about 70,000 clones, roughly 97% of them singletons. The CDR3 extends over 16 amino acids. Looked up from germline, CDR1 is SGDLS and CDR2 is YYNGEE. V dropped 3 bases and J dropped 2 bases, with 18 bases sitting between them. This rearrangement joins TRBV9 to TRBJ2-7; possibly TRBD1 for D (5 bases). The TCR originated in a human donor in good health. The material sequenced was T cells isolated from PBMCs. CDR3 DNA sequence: TGTGCCAGCAGCGATACCTCCACGGACATCCCCTACGAGCAGTACTTC. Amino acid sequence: CASSDTSTDIPYEQYF.